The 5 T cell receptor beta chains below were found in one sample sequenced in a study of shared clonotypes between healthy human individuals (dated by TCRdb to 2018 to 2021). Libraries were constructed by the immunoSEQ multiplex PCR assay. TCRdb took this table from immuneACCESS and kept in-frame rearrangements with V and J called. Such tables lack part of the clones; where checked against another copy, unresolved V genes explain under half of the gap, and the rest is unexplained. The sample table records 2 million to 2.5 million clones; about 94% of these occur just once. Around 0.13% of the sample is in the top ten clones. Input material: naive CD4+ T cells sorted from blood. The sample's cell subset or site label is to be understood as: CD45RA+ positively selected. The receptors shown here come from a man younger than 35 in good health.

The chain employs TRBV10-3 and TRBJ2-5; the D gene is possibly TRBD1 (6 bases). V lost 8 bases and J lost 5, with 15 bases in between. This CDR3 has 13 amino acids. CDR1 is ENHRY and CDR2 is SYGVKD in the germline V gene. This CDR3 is CAIATGWGETQYF. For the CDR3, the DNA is TGTGCCATCGCTACAGGGTGGGGGGAGACCCAGTACTTC.

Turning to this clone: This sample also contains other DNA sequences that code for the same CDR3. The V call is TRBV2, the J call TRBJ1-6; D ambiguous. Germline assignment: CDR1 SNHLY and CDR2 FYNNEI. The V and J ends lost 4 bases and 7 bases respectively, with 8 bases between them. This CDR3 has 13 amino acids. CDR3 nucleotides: TGTGCCAGCAGTGGACAAGAAAATTCACCCCTCCACTTT. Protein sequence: CASSGQENSPLHF.

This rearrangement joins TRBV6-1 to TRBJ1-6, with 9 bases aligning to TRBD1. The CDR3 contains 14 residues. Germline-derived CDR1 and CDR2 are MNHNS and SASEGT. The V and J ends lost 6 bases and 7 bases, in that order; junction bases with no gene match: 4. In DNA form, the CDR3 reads TGTGCCAGCAGAGCCGGGACAGGGAATTCACCCCTCCACTTT. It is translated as CASRAGTGNSPLHF.

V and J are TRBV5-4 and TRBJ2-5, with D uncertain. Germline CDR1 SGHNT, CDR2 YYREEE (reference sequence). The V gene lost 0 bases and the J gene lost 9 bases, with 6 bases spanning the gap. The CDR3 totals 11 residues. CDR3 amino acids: CASSLGLAQYF. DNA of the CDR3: TGTGCCAGCAGCTTGGGGCTGGCCCAGTACTTC.

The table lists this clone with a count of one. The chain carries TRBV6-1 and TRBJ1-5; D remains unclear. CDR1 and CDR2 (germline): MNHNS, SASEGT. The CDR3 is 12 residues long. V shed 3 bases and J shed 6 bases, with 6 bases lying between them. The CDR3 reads CASSDVGQPQHF. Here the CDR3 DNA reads TGTGCCAGCAGTGATGTAGGTCAGCCCCAGCATTTT.